The 31 T cell receptor beta chains below come from one sample, sequenced in a study of T cell responses to AZD1222 COVID-19 vaccine. Repertoires were generated with immunoSEQ multiplex PCR, while TCRdb's copy carries only in-frame clones and drops some. The table lists approximately 170,000 clones, 70% to 90% of them singletons, with about 9.9% in the top ten. Specimen: peripheral blood, collected 28 days after the second AZD1222 dose. The receptor set was obtained from an adult who received the AZD1222 COVID-19 vaccine.

This rearrangement joins TRBV6-5 to TRBJ1-2; no definite D call. Trimming removed 5 bases from V and 2 bases from J, with 6 bases in between. The CDR3 extends over 12 amino acids. Per the germline V gene, CDR1 is MNHEY and CDR2 is SVGAGI. CDR3 in amino acids: CASSSRNYGYTF. The CDR3 nucleotides are TGTGCCAGCAGTAGCCGGAACTATGGCTACACCTTC.

The chain joins TRBV7-2 to TRBJ2-3, with D perhaps assigned TRBD1 or TRBD2 (6 bases each). This CDR3 spans 16 amino acids. CDR1 is SGHTA, CDR2 FQGNSA, per germline. V lost 0 bases to trimming and J lost 2 bases, with 12 bases between them. CDR3 nucleotides: TGTGCCAGCAGCTTAGCGAACGGGGGCAACACAGATACGCAGTATTTT. Translated, it gives CASSLANGGNTDTQYF.

The V call is TRBV11-1, the J call TRBJ2-2; D is unresolved. In germline, CDR1 is SGHAT, CDR2 FQDESV (reference sequence). V dropped 5 bases and J dropped 0 bases, with 10 bases sitting between them. The CDR3 totals 15 residues. The CDR3 reads CASSPPGPNTGELFF. The CDR3 region has the DNA TGTGCCAGCAGCCCCCCGGGCCCGAACACCGGGGAGCTGTTTTTT.

The chain combines TRBV11-2 with TRBJ2-4; tentatively, D is TRBD1 (5 bases). The CDR3 runs to 16 residues. The V and J ends lost 1 base and 0 bases respectively, with 10 bases between them. From germline, CDR1 is SGHAT and CDR2 FQNNGV. DNA of the CDR3: TGTGCCAGCAGCTTAGGACAGAGTTTAGCCAAAAACATTCAGTACTTC. Translation gives CASSLGQSLAKNIQYF.

V and J are TRBV4-1 and TRBJ2-1, with TRBD2 matching over 9 bases. V shed 4 bases and J 0 bases; nucleotides not matched to a gene: 1. Germline assignment: CDR1 MGHRA and CDR2 YSYEKL. The CDR3 is 15 amino acids. CDR3 protein: CASSRSGGSYNEQFF. CDR3 nucleotides: TGCGCCAGCAGCCGTAGCGGGGGCTCCTACAATGAGCAGTTCTTC.

The chain employs TRBV15 and TRBJ1-2, with D unclear. The CDR3 totals 14 residues. CDR1 is LNHNV and CDR2 is YYDKDF in the germline V gene (reference sequence). V dropped 0 bases and J dropped 7 bases, with 12 bases sitting between them. This CDR3 is CATSRENSRSGYTF. CDR3 DNA: TGTGCCACCAGCAGAGAGAACTCGCGTAGTGGCTACACCTTC.

This clone was counted a few times. The gene calls are TRBV2 and TRBJ2-2; 7 bases are shared with TRBD1. Trimming cost V 8 bases and J 6 bases; bases outside gene matches: 9. This CDR3 region has 14 residues. In germline, CDR1 is SNHLY, CDR2 FYNNEI. The CDR3 loop is CASESTGVAGELFF. CDR3 nucleotides: TGTGCCAGCGAGTCAACAGGGGTAGCCGGGGAGCTGTTTTTT. The entire variable domain, with the rest obtained from reference TRBV2 and TRBJ2-2, is as follows: EPEVTQTPSHQVTQMGQEVILRCVPISNHLYFYWYRQILGQKVEFLVSFYNNEISEKSEIFDDQFSVERPDGSNFTLKIRSTKLEDSAMYFCASESTGVAGELFFGEGSRLTVL.

This clone occurred once. The rearrangement joins TRBV4-3 to TRBJ2-3; TRBD2 matches 8 bases. Trimming cost V 4 bases and J 5 bases; bases outside gene matches: 14. Germline V gene sequence: CDR1 LGHNA, CDR2 YSLEER. This CDR3 region has 17 residues. The CDR3 is CASSLRGTGGRVDTQYF. For the CDR3, the DNA is TGCGCCAGCAGCCTACGGGGGACGGGGGGGCGTGTAGATACGCAGTATTTT.

The chain carries TRBV10-3 and TRBJ2-2; TRBD1 agrees at 10 bases. V gave up 5 bases and J gave up 0 bases; unmatched junction bases: 6. CDR3 length: 17 residues. Germline V gives CDR1 ENHRY, CDR2 SYGVKD. CDR3 in amino acids: CAISPRDRGPNTGELFF. The CDR3 DNA sequence: TGTGCCATCAGTCCTCGGGACAGGGGTCCGAACACCGGGGAGCTGTTTTTT.

This clone was detected once. The chain employs TRBV19 and TRBJ1-2; unclear D gene. Trimming pared 1 base from V and 3 bases from J, leaving 18 bases between. The CDR3 loop spans 17 amino acids. Looked up from germline, CDR1 is LNHDA and CDR2 is SQIVND (reference sequence). The CDR3 coding sequence is TGTGCCAGTAGTATAGCTTCTCGGTACCAGCCCTACTATGGCTACACCTTC. Translating it yields CASSIASRYQPYYGYTF. The complete variable domain, with remaining parts taken from reference TRBV19 and TRBJ1-2, reads DGGITQSPKYLFRKEGQNVTLSCEQNLNHDAMYWYRQDPGQGLRLIYYSQIVNDFQKGDIAEGYSVSREKKESFPLTVTSAQKNPTAFYLCASSIASRYQPYYGYTFGSGTRLTVV.

The V gene is TRBV6-1, the J gene TRBJ2-6; tentatively, D is TRBD1 (5 bases). The CDR3 covers 18 residues. CDR1 MNHNS and CDR2 SASEGT come from the germline V gene. V was trimmed by 1 base and J by 0 bases, leaving 13 bases between them. The CDR3 DNA reads TGTGCCAGCAGTGAAGTGAAAGGGGTGGGCTCTGGGGCCAACGTCCTGACTTTC. Protein product: CASSEVKGVGSGANVLTF.

CDR3 bases: TGTGCCAGCGACAGGGGAGCGGATCAGCCCCAGCATTTT. Translated: CASDRGADQPQHF. This chain connects TRBV7-9 to TRBJ1-5; the match to TRBD1 covers 8 bases. Germline CDR1 is SEHNR and CDR2 is FQNEAQ (reference sequence). This CDR3 is built from 13 residues. Germline trimming cut 8 bases from V and 5 bases from J; bases unmatched to any gene: 5.

V gene TRBV6-5 combines with J gene TRBJ2-5; D tentatively reads TRBD1 or TRBD2 (7 bases each). The V gene lost 6 bases and the J gene lost 2 bases, with 13 bases spanning the gap. Germline V gene sequence: CDR1 MNHEY, CDR2 SVGAGI. This CDR3 comprises 14 residues. The CDR3 DNA is TGTGCCAGCAGCCGCGGGGGACAGCAAGAGACCCAGTACTTC. This gives the protein CASSRGGQQETQYF.

The chain couples TRBV7-9 to TRBJ1-2; weak D call: TRBD1 (6 bases). V lost 5 bases, J lost 7 bases, and 20 bases lay in between. Germline lookup yields CDR1 SEHNR and CDR2 FQNEAQ (reference sequence). The CDR3 has 15 residues. In DNA form, the CDR3 reads TGTGCCAGCAGCCCTGTAAGCGGGGGGCTCGGTGGCTACACCTTC. Its protein product is CASSPVSGGLGGYTF.

This chain connects TRBV10-3 to TRBJ1-1; D perhaps matches TRBD1 (6 bases). The CDR3 is 13 amino acids. CDR1 is ENHRY and CDR2 is SYGVKD in the germline V gene. Trimming cost V 0 bases and J 6 bases, with 8 bases left between them. The CDR3 coding sequence is TGTGCCATCAGTGAGTCGAGGGGGGCTGAAGCTTTCTTT. Its translation: CAISESRGAEAFF.

The chain couples TRBV25-1 to TRBJ1-6, with 8 bases aligning to TRBD1. The CDR3 is 14 amino acids. Germline V lookup: CDR1 MGHDK, CDR2 SYGVNS. The ends lost 5 bases at V and 7 bases at J; junction bases unmatched: 4. The CDR3 sequence is CASSTTGENSPLHF. In DNA form, the CDR3 reads TGTGCCAGCAGTACGACAGGGGAGAATTCACCCCTCCACTTT.

The gene calls are TRBV27 and TRBJ2-3; D is unresolved. V lost 2 bases and J 2 bases, leaving 11 bases between the germline ends. Germline loops: CDR1 MNHEY, CDR2 SMNVEV (reference sequence). The CDR3 extends over 15 amino acids. CDR3 nucleotide sequence: TGTGCCAGCAGTTTACTGGGCGGTTTCACAGATACGCAGTATTTT. Translating gives CASSLLGGFTDTQYF.

In this sample, this clone turned up once. V and J are TRBV4-3 and TRBJ2-7; D is possibly TRBD1 (5 bases). CDR1 and CDR2 from the germline V gene are LGHNA and YSLEER. Trimming shortened V by 0 bases and J by 3 bases, and 12 bases separated the two germline ends. The CDR3 is 15 amino acids. For the CDR3, the DNA is TGCGCCAGCAGCCAAGAGCAGGGTAACTTCTACGAGCAGTACTTC. Protein sequence: CASSQEQGNFYEQYF.

J is TRBJ1-2 and V is TRBV6-1; D ambiguous. The CDR3 is 13 amino acids. V lost 0 bases, J lost 7 bases, and 9 bases lay in between. Germline CDR1 is MNHNS and CDR2 is SASEGT. The CDR3 region is CASSEARLRGYTF. The CDR3 DNA sequence: TGTGCCAGCAGTGAAGCCAGGCTGCGTGGCTACACCTTC.

The chain links TRBV19 to TRBJ1-1, with D possibly TRBD1 on 5 matching bases. V lost 7 bases, J lost 0 bases, and 21 bases lay in between. This CDR3 has 17 amino acids. CDR1 and CDR2 from the germline V gene are LNHDA and SQIVND (reference sequence). CDR3: CASITAQGHLMNTEAFF. CDR3 coding DNA: TGTGCCAGTATTACGGCCCAGGGTCACCTCATGAACACTGAAGCTTTCTTT.

The V gene is TRBV5-8, the J gene TRBJ1-1, with 8 bases that match TRBD1. Germline V gene lookup returns CDR1 SGHTS and CDR2 YDEGEE. V lost 4 bases and J lost 5; bases outside the gene matches: 7. The CDR3 length is 14 residues. For the CDR3, the DNA is TGTGCCAGCAGCCGGCGGACAGGGACGACTGAAGCTTTCTTT. Translating gives CASSRRTGTTEAFF.

This clone was seen a handful of times. The rearrangement joins TRBV5-8 to TRBJ2-7; D is possibly TRBD1 (5 bases). The V end lost 3 bases, the J end lost 2 bases, and 9 bases lay between the germline ends. Per the germline V gene, CDR1 is SGHTS and CDR2 is YDEGEE. This CDR3 comprises 13 residues. Here the CDR3 DNA reads TGTGCCAGCAGCTCCGACAGTCCCTACGAGCAGTACTTC. Its protein product is CASSSDSPYEQYF.

The chain employs TRBV30 and TRBJ2-2, with a possible D match to TRBD2 (5 bases). The CDR3 has 13 amino acids. The ends were cut back, 5 bases at V and 0 bases at J, with 7 bases in the middle. Germline assignment: CDR1 GTSNPN and CDR2 SVGIG (reference sequence). The CDR3 loop is CAWDYANTGELFF. The CDR3 DNA sequence: TGTGCCTGGGACTACGCGAACACCGGGGAGCTGTTTTTT.

The chain combines TRBV29-1 with TRBJ2-2, with 7 bases that match TRBD1. V shed 4 bases, J shed 1 base, and the junction held 0 bases outside the gene matches. The CDR3 consists of 13 residues. CDR1 and CDR2 (germline): SQVTM, ANQGSEA. The CDR3 loop reads CSVGQGNTGELFF. The DNA of the CDR3 is TGCAGCGTTGGACAGGGGAACACCGGGGAGCTGTTTTTT.

This rearrangement joins TRBV29-1 to TRBJ1-2; 7 bases are a match to TRBD1. The CDR3 runs 15 residues. Per the germline V gene, CDR1 is SQVTM and CDR2 is ANQGSEA. V was clipped by 6 bases and J by 0 bases; unmatched bases: 10. The CDR3 loop reads CSVDKGQETNYGYTF. CDR3 coding DNA: TGCAGCGTAGATAAAGGACAGGAGACTAACTATGGCTACACCTTC.

Only one count was recorded for this clone. This chain joins TRBV5-1 and TRBJ2-7; 10 bases agree with TRBD1. The CDR3 is made up of 15 amino acids. V lost 3 bases, J lost 4 bases, and 7 bases stayed unmatched. Germline V gives CDR1 SGHRS, CDR2 YFSETQ. The CDR3 DNA sequence: TGCGCCAGCAGCTCGGAGGGGACAGGGGCTTACGAGCAGTACTTC. Amino acids: CASSSEGTGAYEQYF.

The table lists this clone with a count of one. The rearrangement uses TRBV27 and TRBJ1-5, with 7 bases identical to TRBD1. This CDR3 has 15 residues. Looked up from germline, CDR1 is MNHEY and CDR2 is SMNVEV (reference sequence). Trimming cost V 5 bases and J 5 bases; bases outside gene matches: 9. The CDR3 reads CASSEGQFADQPQHF. Here the CDR3 DNA reads TGTGCCAGCAGTGAGGGACAGTTCGCTGATCAGCCCCAGCATTTT.

The chain uses TRBV19 and TRBJ1-5, with D uncertain. The CDR3 has 12 amino acids. Germline lookup yields CDR1 LNHDA and CDR2 SQIVND (reference sequence). Between the trimmed V and J ends, which lost 5 bases and 11 bases, there was a span of 13 bases. The CDR3 DNA is TGTGCCAGTAGTCTCCTCGGACGGGCCCAGCATTTT. Encoded protein: CASSLLGRAQHF.

This rearrangement joins TRBV6-5 to TRBJ2-7; D not certain. CDR1 is MNHEY, CDR2 SVGAGI, per germline. CDR3 length: 15 amino acids. V was cut by 4 bases and J by 2 bases, with 15 bases left in between. The CDR3 here is CASSLYGPVTYEQYF. The CDR3 DNA sequence: TGTGCCAGCAGTTTGTACGGACCGGTAACCTACGAGCAGTACTTC.

The gene calls are TRBV7-3 and TRBJ2-2; 9 bases line up with TRBD2. From germline, CDR1 is SGHTA and CDR2 FQGTGA. J gave up 2 bases and V 6 bases, and 7 bases lay outside the gene matches. CDR3 length: 16 amino acids. CDR3 in DNA: TGTGCCAGCAGACCTAGCGGGGCGACAAACACCGGGGAGCTGTTTTTT. Translated, it gives CASRPSGATNTGELFF.

J is TRBJ1-6 and V is TRBV10-3; D is unresolved. Between the trimmed V and J ends, which lost 6 bases and 9 bases, there was a span of 15 bases. Germline CDR1 is ENHRY and CDR2 is SYGVKD. CDR3 length: 14 amino acids. Written as DNA, the CDR3 is TGTGCCATCAGGGAAGAGACACGGGGTTCACCCCTCCACTTT. As protein: CAIREETRGSPLHF.